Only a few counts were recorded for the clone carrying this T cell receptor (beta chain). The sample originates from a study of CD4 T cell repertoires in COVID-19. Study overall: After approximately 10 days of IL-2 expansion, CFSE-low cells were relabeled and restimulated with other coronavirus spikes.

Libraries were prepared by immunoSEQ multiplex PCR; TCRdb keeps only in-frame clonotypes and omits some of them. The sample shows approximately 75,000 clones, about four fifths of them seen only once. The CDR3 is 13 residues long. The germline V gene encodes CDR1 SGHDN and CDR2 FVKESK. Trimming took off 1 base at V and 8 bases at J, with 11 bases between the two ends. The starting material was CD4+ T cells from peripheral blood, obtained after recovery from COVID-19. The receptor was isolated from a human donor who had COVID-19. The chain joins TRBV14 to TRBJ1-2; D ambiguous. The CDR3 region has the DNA TGTGCCAGCAGCCAAGTTCAGGCGGGAGGCTACACCTTC. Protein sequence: CASSQVQAGGYTF.